This entry concerns a single T cell receptor beta chain. Assay used: immunoSEQ multiplex PCR; TCRdb lists only in-frame clones, some missing. This sample carries about 94,000 clones, roughly 95% of them seen once, and the ten largest clones take 0.2% to 0.25%. The sample originates from a study of technical replicates of blood from a handful of donors. The source of this sequence is a human donor in good health. The sequenced sample was T cells isolated from PBMCs.

CDR3 residues: CASKSLGSPSYNEQFF. The CDR3 coding sequence is TGTGCCAGCAAGTCGTTGGGTAGCCCTTCCTACAATGAGCAGTTCTTC. The chain links TRBV2 to TRBJ2-1; D not certain. Trimming removed 7 bases at V and 1 base at J, with 17 bases between. Germline V gene lookup returns CDR1 SNHLY and CDR2 FYNNEI. The CDR3 length is 16 residues.